This T cell receptor (beta chain) was captured in a study of T cell responses to AZD1222 COVID-19 vaccine. Study observations and caveats: Nearly half of the spike-specific TCRs reportedly recognize variant regions that carry no mutations. Repertoire sampling was restricted to post-peak T cell response timepoints. Elevations in Spike-specific TCR breadth and depth followed administration of two AZD1222 doses. Baseline seropositivity characterized only a handful of AZD1222 recipients.

Clones were read by immunoSEQ multiplex PCR, and TCRdb kept only the in-frame ones, dropping some. The data show 100,000 to 150,000 clones, with 88% seen just once and approximately 4% held by the top ten. There are a few counts of this clone. Its antigen is not known. The length of the CDR3 is 13 residues. Trimming shortened V by 2 bases and J by 2 bases, and 7 bases separated the two germline ends. Germline V gene lookup returns CDR1 MNHEY and CDR2 SVGEGT. The chain carries TRBV6-2 or TRBV6-3 and TRBJ2-7, with TRBD1 as a possible D gene (5 bases). The source material was peripheral blood, sampled on day 0 of AZD1222 vaccination. This receptor was identified in an adult in good health. CDR3 nucleotides: TGTGCCAGCAGTTACACGGACACCTACGAGCAGTACTTC. Protein sequence: CASSYTDTYEQYF.